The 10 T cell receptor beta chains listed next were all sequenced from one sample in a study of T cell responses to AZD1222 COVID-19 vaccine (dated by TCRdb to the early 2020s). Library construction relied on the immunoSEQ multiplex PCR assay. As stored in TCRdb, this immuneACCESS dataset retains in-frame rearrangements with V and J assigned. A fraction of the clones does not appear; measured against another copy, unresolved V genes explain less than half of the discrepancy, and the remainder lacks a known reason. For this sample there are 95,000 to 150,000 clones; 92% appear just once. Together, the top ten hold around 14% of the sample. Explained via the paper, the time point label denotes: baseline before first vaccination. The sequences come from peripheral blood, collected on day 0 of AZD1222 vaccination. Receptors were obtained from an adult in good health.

The CDR3 nucleotides read TGTGCCAGCAGCGTAGGAGGTAGCGGGAGGCCCGACCTCAATGAGCAGTTCTTC. Translation: CASSVGGSGRPDLNEQFF. The J gene is TRBJ2-1, the V gene TRBV9; 10 nucleotides line up with TRBD2. The V and J ends lost 0 bases and 6 bases, in that order; junction bases with no gene match: 12. The germline CDR1 and CDR2 sequences are SGDLS and YYNGEE. The CDR3 has 18 residues.

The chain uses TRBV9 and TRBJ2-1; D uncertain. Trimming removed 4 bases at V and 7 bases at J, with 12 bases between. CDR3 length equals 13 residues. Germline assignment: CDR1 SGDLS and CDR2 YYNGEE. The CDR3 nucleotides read TGTGCCAGCAGCACAGATATGTGGAATGAGCAGTTCTTC. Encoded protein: CASSTDMWNEQFF.

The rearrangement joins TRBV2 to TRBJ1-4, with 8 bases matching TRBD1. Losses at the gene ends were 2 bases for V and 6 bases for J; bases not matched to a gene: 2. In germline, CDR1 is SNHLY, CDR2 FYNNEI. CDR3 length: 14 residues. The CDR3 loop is CASSERTGYEKLFF. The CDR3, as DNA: TGTGCCAGCAGTGAAAGGACAGGGTATGAAAAACTGTTTTTT.

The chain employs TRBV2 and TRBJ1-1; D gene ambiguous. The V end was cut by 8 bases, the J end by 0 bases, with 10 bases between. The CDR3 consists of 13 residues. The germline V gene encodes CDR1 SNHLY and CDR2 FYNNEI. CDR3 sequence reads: CASSTRVNTEAFF. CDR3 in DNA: TGTGCCAGCTCTACGAGGGTGAACACTGAAGCTTTCTTT.

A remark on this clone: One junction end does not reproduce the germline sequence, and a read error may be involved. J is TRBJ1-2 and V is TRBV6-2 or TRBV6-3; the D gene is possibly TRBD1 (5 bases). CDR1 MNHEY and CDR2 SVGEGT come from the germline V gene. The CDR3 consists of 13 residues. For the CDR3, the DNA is TGTGCCAGCAGTCACTCGGGACTTCTTGGCTACACCTTC. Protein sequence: CASSHSGLLGYTF.

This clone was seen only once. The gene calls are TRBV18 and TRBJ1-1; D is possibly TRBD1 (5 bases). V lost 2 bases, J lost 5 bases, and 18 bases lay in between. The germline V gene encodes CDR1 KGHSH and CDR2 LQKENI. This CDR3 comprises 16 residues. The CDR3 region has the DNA TGTGCCAGCTCACCATATATCCGGGACGATCGGACTGAAGCTTTCTTT. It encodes CASSPYIRDDRTEAFF.

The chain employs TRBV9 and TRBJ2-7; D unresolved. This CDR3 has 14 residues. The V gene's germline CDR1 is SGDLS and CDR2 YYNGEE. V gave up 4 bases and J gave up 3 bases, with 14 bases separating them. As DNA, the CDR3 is TGTGCCAGCAGCAAGAGCTGGGGATTCTACGAGCAGTACTTC. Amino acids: CASSKSWGFYEQYF.

The CDR3 DNA reads TGTGCCAGCAGTAAACCCGGACAGGGGGTGTTTGGCTACACCTTC. Translating gives CASSKPGQGVFGYTF. The chain has TRBV25-1 and TRBJ1-2; 10 nucleotides align to TRBD1. CDR3 size: 15 residues. V lost 5 bases and J lost 7; bases outside the gene matches: 10. Looked up from germline, CDR1 is MGHDK and CDR2 is SYGVNS.

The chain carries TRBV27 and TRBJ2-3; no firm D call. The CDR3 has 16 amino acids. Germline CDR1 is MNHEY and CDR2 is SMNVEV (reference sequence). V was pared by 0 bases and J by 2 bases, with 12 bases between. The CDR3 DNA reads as TGTGCCAGCAGTTTATCGAATCATCTTGACACAGATACGCAGTATTTT. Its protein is CASSLSNHLDTDTQYF.

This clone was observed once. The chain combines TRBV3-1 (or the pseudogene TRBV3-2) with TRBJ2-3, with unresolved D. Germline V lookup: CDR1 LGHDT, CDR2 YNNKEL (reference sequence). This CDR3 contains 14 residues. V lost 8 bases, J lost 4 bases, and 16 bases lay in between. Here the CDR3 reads CASQEVFGSDTQYF. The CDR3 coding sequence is TGTGCCAGCCAAGAGGTTTTTGGATCAGATACGCAGTATTTT.